Listed below are T cell receptor beta chains from one sample, sequenced in a study of patients and donors after allogeneic stem cell transplantation. MiXCR, run by TCRdb on the RT-PCR reads, gives a single entry per CDR3 protein. The sample carries approximately 410,000 distinct CDR3 sequences, 16% recorded once. The sequenced sample was blood, either unsorted or a sorted T cell fraction (not recorded which). The receptor source for this set is a human donor who was either an allogeneic HSCT recipient or a stem cell or donor lymphocyte infusion donor (not recorded which). It is not recorded whose cells these are; they may come from a transplant donor. The CDR3 runs from the conserved cysteine through the conserved F or W. The order of the fields is V gene, clone size, J gene, D gene, CDR3 DNA, CDR3 protein. The D gene is left open where the match is weak. Rows give clone size only sometimes, using once, few, many, or a class for an expanded clone.

TRBV3-1	few	TRBJ2-7	TRBD2	TGTGCCAGCAGCCAAGGACTAGCGGGCCCTCCCTACGAGCAGTACTTC	CASSQGLAGPPYEQYF
TRBV7-2	few	TRBJ2-5	TRBD2	TGTGCCAGCAGCCTAAAGGGACTAAGGCTCACCCAAGAGACCCAGTACTTC	CASSLKGLRLTQETQYF
TRBV4-1	many	TRBJ2-7	TRBD1	TGCGCCAGCAGCCAGGGACAGGGGACTTACGAGCAGTACTTC	CASSQGQGTYEQYF
TRBV9	few	TRBJ1-1	-	TGTGCCAGCAGCGCGGACCTGGGGGTTGGAACTGAAGCTTTCTTT	CASSADLGVGTEAFF
TRBV20-1	-	TRBJ2-5	-	TGCAGTGCGACTCGGCGAGAGACCCAGTACTTC	CSATRRETQYF
TRBV12-3/TRBV12-4	-	TRBJ2-1	TRBD2	TGTGCCAGCAGTACCACAATTAGCGGGAGGGCCAATGAGCAGTTCTTC	CASSTTISGRANEQFF
TRBV15	few	TRBJ2-3	TRBD2	TGTGCCACCAGCATCGGGGCGGGAGCGGATACGCAGTATTTT	CATSIGAGADTQYF
TRBV12-3/TRBV12-4	-	TRBJ1-2	-	TGTGCCAGCAGTTACGGAGGGATGAACTATGGCTACACCTTC	CASSYGGMNYGYTF
TRBV6-1	-	TRBJ2-7	-	TGTGCCAGCAGCCGACGGGCGGACTACGAGCAGTACTTC	CASSRRADYEQYF
TRBV6-1	once	TRBJ1-3	-	TGTGCCAGCGGACCAAGAAACACCATATGTTTT	CASGPRNTICF
TRBV12-3/TRBV12-4	many	TRBJ2-7	-	TGTGCCAGCAGTTCCCTAGGGGGTCGAGCCGAGCAGTACTTC	CASSSLGGRAEQYF
TRBV29-1	-	TRBJ1-1	-	TGCAGCGTAGGACAGTCTTTGAACACTGAAGCTTTCTTT	CSVGQSLNTEAFF
TRBV20-1	few	TRBJ2-4	TRBD2	TGCAGTGCTAGAGATCGGACTAGATCCAGGCACATTCAGTACTTC	CSARDRTRSRHIQYF
TRBV20-1	-	TRBJ2-3	-	TGCAGTGCTACTCGCACCGCTAGAGGAGATACGCAGTATTTT	CSATRTARGDTQYF